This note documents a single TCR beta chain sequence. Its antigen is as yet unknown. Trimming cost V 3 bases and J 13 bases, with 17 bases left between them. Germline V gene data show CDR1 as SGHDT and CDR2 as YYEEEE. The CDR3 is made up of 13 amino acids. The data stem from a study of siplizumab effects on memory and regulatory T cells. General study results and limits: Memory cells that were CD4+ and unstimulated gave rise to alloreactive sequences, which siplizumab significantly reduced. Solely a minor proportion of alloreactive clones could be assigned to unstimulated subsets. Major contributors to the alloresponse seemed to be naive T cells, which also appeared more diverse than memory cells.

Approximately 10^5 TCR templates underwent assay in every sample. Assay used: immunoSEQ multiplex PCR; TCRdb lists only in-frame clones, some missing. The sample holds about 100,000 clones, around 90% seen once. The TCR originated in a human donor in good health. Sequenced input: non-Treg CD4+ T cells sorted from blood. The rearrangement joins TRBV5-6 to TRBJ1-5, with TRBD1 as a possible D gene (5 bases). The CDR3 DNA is TGTGCCAGCAGCTCATGGGGGAACTTAAATCAGCATTTT. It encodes CASSSWGNLNQHF. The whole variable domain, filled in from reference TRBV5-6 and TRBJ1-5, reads DAGVTQSPTHLIKTRGQQVTLRCSPKSGHDTVSWYQQALGQGPQFIFQYYEEEERQRGNFPDRFSGHQFPNYSSELNVNALLLGDSALYLCASSSWGNLNQHFGDGTRLSIL.